These 9 T cell receptor beta chains came from one sample sequenced in a study of T cell repertoires in cytomegalovirus infection. TCRdb independently ran MiXCR on the reads; one entry per CDR3 protein. The table has some 560,000 distinct CDR3 sequences, 40% seen once. No antigen is known for these receptors. The specimen comprised cultured PBMCs, sampled from culture after CMV antigen stimulation. These receptors were collected from a human donor in good health (CMV status not recorded). Some clones in this sample may be carry-over from other donors' samples.

This rearrangement joins TRBV2 to TRBJ2-1; tentatively, D is TRBD2 (5 bases). V was clipped by 4 bases and J by 4 bases, with 14 bases between them. The CDR3 runs 15 residues. Germline CDR1 is SNHLY and CDR2 is FYNNEI. CDR3 bases: TGTGCCAGCAGTGGACGAAGAGGGTCGTACAATGAGCAGTTCTTC. The encoded protein is CASSGRRGSYNEQFF.

The rearrangement joins TRBV11-3 to TRBJ2-2; a possible D gene is TRBD1 (6 bases). The germline CDR1 and CDR2 sequences are SGHNT and YENEEA. V lost 5 bases to trimming and J lost 4 bases, with 14 bases between them. The CDR3 covers 15 residues. CDR3 coding DNA: TGTGCCAGCAGCCCGAACAGGGTTAGCACCGGGGAGCTGTTTTTT. Protein sequence: CASSPNRVSTGELFF.

This clonotype was counted between two and nine times. J is TRBJ2-5 and V is TRBV2, with a weak D call TRBD2 (6 bases). Germline V gives CDR1 SNHLY, CDR2 FYNNEI. V dropped 4 bases and J dropped 5 bases, with 17 bases sitting between them. The CDR3 sequence is 15 residues long. For the CDR3, the DNA is TGTGCCAGCAGTGGGCCGCCTCGCGGGGAGGAGACCCAGTACTTC. Translation: CASSGPPRGEETQYF.

This chain joins TRBV4-1 and TRBJ1-1; unclear D gene. V lost 1 base to trimming and J lost 6 bases, with 9 bases between them. The germline CDR1 and CDR2 sequences are MGHRA and YSYEKL. The CDR3 runs to 13 residues. CDR3 region: CASSQAVRAEAFF. The CDR3 nucleotides read TGCGCCAGCAGCCAAGCGGTCCGTGCTGAAGCTTTCTTT.

V and J are TRBV7-2 and TRBJ1-5; D ambiguous. V shed 0 bases and J shed 5 bases, with 5 bases lying between them. CDR1 is SGHTA and CDR2 is FQGNSA in the germline V gene. The CDR3 covers 13 residues. The chain's CDR3 is CASSLAHDQPQHF. The CDR3 DNA follows: TGTGCCAGCAGCTTAGCGCATGATCAGCCCCAGCATTTT.

This chain links TRBV27 with TRBJ2-7; the D is unclear. Trimming cost V 7 bases and J 1 base, with 8 bases left between them. The CDR3 sequence is 12 residues long. The germline V gene has CDR1 MNHEY and CDR2 SMNVEV (reference sequence). CDR3 loop: CASKGESYEQYF. The CDR3 bases are TGTGCCAGCAAGGGCGAGTCCTACGAGCAGTACTTC.

This chain joins TRBV20-1 and TRBJ2-1; D unresolved. Trimming took off 3 bases at V and 0 bases at J, with 12 bases between the two ends. The CDR3 has 15 amino acids. CDR1 is DFQATT, CDR2 SNEGSKA, per germline (reference sequence). Here the CDR3 reads CSARIGPSSYNEQFF. CDR3 coding DNA: TGCAGTGCTAGGATCGGGCCAAGCTCCTACAATGAGCAGTTCTTC.

This clonotype was recorded a few times. The V and J genes are TRBV27 and TRBJ2-1; 13 bases agree with TRBD2. The CDR3 is 15 residues long. CDR1 and CDR2 from the germline V gene are MNHEY and SMNVEV (reference sequence). The V gene end was trimmed by 5 bases and the J gene end by 10 bases; junction bases not matched to a gene: 8. The CDR3 sequence: CASSPGLAGTREQFF. The CDR3 DNA is TGTGCCAGCAGTCCGGGACTAGCGGGGACAAGGGAGCAGTTCTTC.

The chain carries TRBV7-8 and TRBJ2-3; D perhaps matches TRBD1 (6 bases). Germline loops: CDR1 SGHVS, CDR2 FQNEAQ. This CDR3 comprises 13 residues. V lost 5 bases and J lost 4, with 10 bases in between. CDR3 bases: TGTGCCAGCAGCGGGCAGGGGCCAGATACGCAGTATTTT. It codes for CASSGQGPDTQYF.